The clone carrying this TCR beta chain occurred many times. The antigen is not known. This entry is derived from a study of neurological immune-mediated disorders. Findings and caveats of the study: TCR-beta repertoires seemed private in all groups, with no expanded CDR3 amino acid sequences shared. Multiple sclerosis was found to have the least TCR clonal expansion, below healthy controls, and HTLV-1-associated myelopathy the most.

The germline gives CDR1 SGHAT, CDR2 FQNNGV. This CDR3 comprises 13 residues. V lost 1 base to trimming and J lost 4 bases, with 5 bases between them. It was by 5'RACE with 10-nucleotide random UMIs that the cDNA was made. TCRdb ran MiXCR on the 5' RACE reads and lists one entry per CDR3 protein. The sample has roughly 61,000 distinct CDR3 sequences, more than 20% seen once; the top ten hold under 5.5%. Indicated time point: technical triplicate 2. Unsorted libraries came from 2 million PBMCs stored at -80 °C. The chain recombines TRBV11-2 with TRBJ1-5, with D unclear. The sequencing input was PBMCs. This sequence was found in a man between 60 and 70 years old with HTLV-1-associated myelopathy (HAM/TSP). CDR3 residues: CASSLAQNQPQHF. The CDR3 bases are TGTGCCAGCAGCTTAGCCCAGAATCAGCCCCAGCATTTT.